The clone carrying this TCR beta chain was seen repeatedly, ten times or more. Subjects aged 18 to 65 presented with newly diagnosed hyperthyroidism of less than 2 months' duration. Every diagnosis used clinical symptoms, serum thyroxine and TRAb, thyroid ultrasound and orbital computed tomography. These data are taken from a study of T cells in Graves' hyperthyroidism and ophthalmopathy. Across the study: Staff took peripheral blood when the initial diagnosis was made, before any treatment began.

The source material, RNA transcripts, was used to amplify TCR beta CDR3 regions. Carried out on the TCR CDR3, a first-round RT-PCR used the HTBI primer set. Via MiXCR, TCRdb re-called the multiplex PCR reads, giving one row per CDR3 protein. The sample yields 250,000 to 300,000 distinct CDR3 sequences, just over 14% seen once. The CDR3 totals 16 residues. V was clipped by 6 bases and J by 0 bases, with 15 bases between them. CDR1 is KGHSH, CDR2 LQKENI, per germline. This TCR was sampled from a middle-aged woman with Graves' hyperthyroidism that later progressed to Graves' ophthalmopathy. This chain uses TRBV18 with TRBJ2-1, with D tentatively TRBD1 (5 bases). Material for sequencing was blood. The CDR3 loop reads CASSHTVDSSYNEQFF. CDR3 sequence (DNA): TGTGCCAGCTCGCATACTGTTGACAGCTCCTACAATGAGCAGTTCTTC. Using reference TRBV18 and TRBJ2-1 for the parts outside the CDR3, the full variable domain is NAGVMQNPRHLVRRRGQEARLRCSPMKGHSHVYWYRQLPEEGLKFMVYLQKENIIDESGMPKERFSAEFPKEGPSILRIQQVVRGDSAAYFCASSHTVDSSYNEQFFGPGTRLTVL.